The present entry profiles one T cell receptor beta chain with its context. These data belong to a study of CD8 T cells in Susac syndrome. Study overall: Patients with Susac syndrome had blood drawn and were at that point therapy-naive, on corticosteroids, or on intravenous immunoglobulin alone.

With random hexamers, roughly 0.5 to 1 ug RNA was reverse transcribed. The amplification used immunoSEQ multiplex PCR on TCR beta CDR3; it spanned 54 Vbeta and 13 Jbeta. TCRdb recomputed calls from the immunoSEQ multiplex PCR reads with MiXCR, one row per CDR3 protein. The sample comprises some 130,000 distinct CDR3 sequences, 95% of which are singletons, and about 0.18% rests with the top ten. Trimming shortened V by 6 bases and J by 4 bases, and 14 bases separated the two germline ends. The germline gives CDR1 KGHDR, CDR2 SFDVKD. The CDR3 extends over 14 amino acids. The J gene is TRBJ1-2, the V gene TRBV24-1; D is undetermined. Sequencing was performed on CD8+ T cells from PBMCs. This TCR was sampled from a human donor with Susac syndrome. CDR3 amino acids: CATSTISETYGYTF. In DNA, the CDR3 is TGTGCCACCAGTACTATTTCGGAGACCTATGGCTACACCTTC.